This section outlines one T cell receptor beta chain sequence together with its context. This sample is drawn from a study of blood T cell repertoires in COVID-19. V was pared by 6 bases and J by 1 base, with 11 bases of the junction left unmatched. This CDR3 is 18 amino acids long. The germline V gene encodes CDR1 SGHTA and CDR2 FQGNSA. The data were produced by immunoSEQ multiplex PCR, yet TCRdb's version contains in-frame clones alone and is incomplete. The data contain 200,000 to 250,000 clones, 70% to 85% of them singletons. Two negative PCRs, clearance, or symptom resolution characterized the recovered Cohort 3 donors.

The specimen sequenced was PBMCs or T cells enriched from blood (not recorded which). This chain links TRBV7-2 with TRBJ2-7; TRBD2 matches at 14 bases. This receptor was taken from a man in his forties who had recovered from COVID-19. The CDR3 sequence is CASSMPGLAGVWSYEQYF. As DNA, the CDR3 is TGTGCCAGCAGTATGCCGGGACTAGCGGGAGTCTGGTCCTACGAGCAGTACTTC. Complete variable domain (other parts from reference TRBV7-2 and TRBJ2-7): GAGVSQSPSNKVTEKGKDVELRCDPISGHTALYWYRQSLGQGLEFLIYFQGNSAPDKSGLPSDRFSAERTGGSVSTLTIQRTQQEDSAVYLCASSMPGLAGVWSYEQYFGPGTRLTVT.